This TCR beta chain was captured in a study of blood T cell repertoires in COVID-19. Study summary: COVID-19 samples from acute and convalescent phases originated in the United States, Italy and Spain. The analysed material was cDNA or gDNA that came from T cells, B-cell-depleted T cells, or PBMCs.

How the authors handled the data: From reference gene primer amplification, estimates of nucleated cell counts were derived. The protocol was immunoSEQ multiplex PCR, while the TCRdb copy is restricted to in-frame clones and leaves out a portion. The V and J calls and clone size are taken from that table; D and trimming were inferred from the DNA. The profile shows more than 95,000 clones, roughly 86% of them singletons. V lost 4 bases and J 7 bases, leaving 14 bases between the germline ends. The V gene's germline CDR1 is SGHKS and CDR2 YYEKEE (reference sequence). The CDR3 sequence is 13 residues long.

Sample: peripheral blood. The chain employs TRBV5-5 and TRBJ1-1; perhaps TRBD1 as D (5 bases). This sequence originates from a human donor in a cohort sampled during active COVID-19. The CDR3: CASSLTGPLEAFF. The CDR3 nucleotides are TGTGCCAGCAGCCTAACAGGACCTCTTGAAGCTTTCTTT.